This T cell receptor (beta chain) was observed in a study of cytomegalovirus exposure and HLA in healthy donors. Findings and limits, study-wide: Presence/absence results assume similar sequencing depth per donor, which may not hold.

This clone appeared a few times. The antigen is undetermined. PCR used 60 Vbeta primers and 13 Jbeta primers. Clones were sequenced by immunoSEQ multiplex PCR, and TCRdb holds only the in-frame ones, with some missing. This sample yields 95,000 to 150,000 clones, of which 50% to 80% are seen a single time; 6.5% to 9.5% belongs to the top ten. The CDR3 is 13 amino acids. Per the germline V gene, CDR1 is LNHDA and CDR2 is SQIVND (reference sequence). V was shortened by 7 bases and J by 2 bases, with 12 bases between the two germline ends. There were likely unrecorded immune exposures, though donors were nominally healthy when sampled.

The V call is TRBV19, the J call TRBJ2-7; a possible D gene is TRBD2 (7 bases). The TCR sequence derives from a woman in her thirties or forties in good health and CMV-seropositive. Sequenced input: PBMCs. The CDR3 loop is CASNRGATYEQYF. The CDR3 coding sequence is TGTGCCAGTAATCGGGGGGCCACCTACGAGCAGTACTTC.